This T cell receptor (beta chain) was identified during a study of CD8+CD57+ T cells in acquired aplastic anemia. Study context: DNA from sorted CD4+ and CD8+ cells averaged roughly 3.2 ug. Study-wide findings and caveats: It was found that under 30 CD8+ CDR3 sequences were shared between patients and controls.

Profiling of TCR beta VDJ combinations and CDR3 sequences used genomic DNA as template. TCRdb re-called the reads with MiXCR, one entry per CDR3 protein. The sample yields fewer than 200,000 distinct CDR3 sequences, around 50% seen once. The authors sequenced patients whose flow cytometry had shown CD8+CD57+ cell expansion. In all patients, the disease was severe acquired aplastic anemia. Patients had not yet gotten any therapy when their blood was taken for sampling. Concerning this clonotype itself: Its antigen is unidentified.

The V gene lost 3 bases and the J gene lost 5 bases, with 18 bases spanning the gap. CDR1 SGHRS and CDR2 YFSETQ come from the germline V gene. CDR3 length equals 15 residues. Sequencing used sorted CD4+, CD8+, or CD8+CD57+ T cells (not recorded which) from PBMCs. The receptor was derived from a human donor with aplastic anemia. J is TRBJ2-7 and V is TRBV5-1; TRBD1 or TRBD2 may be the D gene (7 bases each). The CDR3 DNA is TGCGCCAGCAGCTCTTTACTCTCAGGGGGGGACGAGCAGTACTTC. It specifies CASSSLLSGGDEQYF.